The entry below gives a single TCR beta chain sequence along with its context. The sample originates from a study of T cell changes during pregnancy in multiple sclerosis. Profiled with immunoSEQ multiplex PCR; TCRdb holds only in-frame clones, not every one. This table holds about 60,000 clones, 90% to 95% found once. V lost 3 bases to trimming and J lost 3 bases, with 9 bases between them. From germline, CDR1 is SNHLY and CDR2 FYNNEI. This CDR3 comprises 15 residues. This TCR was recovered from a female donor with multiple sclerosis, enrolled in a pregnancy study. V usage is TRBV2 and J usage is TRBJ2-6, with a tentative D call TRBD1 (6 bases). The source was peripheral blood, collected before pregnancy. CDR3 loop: CASSEGAGGANVLTF. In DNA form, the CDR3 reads TGTGCCAGCAGTGAGGGGGCCGGTGGGGCCAACGTCCTGACTTTC.